This T cell receptor beta chain was sequenced during a study of blood T cell repertoires in COVID-19. Overall study: From the United States, Italy and Spain came samples of acute and convalescent COVID-19. PBMCs, B-cell-depleted T cells, or T cells were the source of the cDNA or gDNA that made up the material.

The authors' processing: The authors estimated nucleated cell counts from reference gene primer amplification. The data were produced by immunoSEQ multiplex PCR, yet TCRdb's version contains in-frame clones alone and is incomplete. V and J calls and clone size come straight from that table; D and trimming were deduced from the DNA. The sample comprises 100,000 to 150,000 clones, 86% of which are singletons, and 5% to 6% rests with the top ten. Trimming pared 1 base from V and 3 bases from J, leaving 12 bases between. The CDR3 is made up of 15 amino acids. The germline V gene has CDR1 SGHNT and CDR2 YENEEA.

The V and J genes are TRBV11-3 and TRBJ1-1; the D gene is possibly TRBD1 (6 bases). Sequencing was done on a sample of peripheral blood. The sequence derives from a human donor in a cohort sampled during active COVID-19. This CDR3 reads CASSLAGGPDTEAFF. In DNA form, the CDR3 reads TGTGCCAGCAGCTTAGCCGGGGGGCCGGACACTGAAGCTTTCTTT.